This T cell receptor (beta chain) derives from a study of identical twins. The CDR3 totals 15 residues. Germline V gene lookup returns CDR1 MNHEY and CDR2 SVGAGI. Trimming pared 7 bases from V and 8 bases from J, leaving 18 bases between. Regarding this clonotype: What it recognizes is unknown.

Study results and caveats: In cord blood, abundant beta clonotypes had fewer insertions; memory showed no trend.

TCRdb called the 5' RACE reads again in MiXCR, with one record for every CDR3 protein. The top ten clones hold about 1.5% of a sample with about 890,000 distinct CDR3 sequences, roughly 12% of them seen once. The same specimen was also included in a second study, on yellow fever vaccine responses in identical twins.

V usage is TRBV6-5 and J usage is TRBJ1-6; D may be TRBD1 (6 bases). Sequencing was carried out using PBMCs. This clonotype was obtained from a woman under 30 in good health. The CDR3 nucleotides are TGTGCCAGCAAGTTGGGGGCAGCCGGTGATTCACCCCTCCACTTT. Protein: CASKLGAAGDSPLHF.